This entry is about one TCR beta chain. TCRdb's table, derived via immunoSEQ multiplex PCR, lists solely in-frame clones and lacks some. This sample has 650,000 to 750,000 clones; 72% occur once, and the top ten carry approximately 1.8%. This CDR3 contains 15 residues. Looked up from germline, CDR1 is LNHDA and CDR2 is SQIVND (reference sequence). Germline trimming cut 6 bases from V and 5 bases from J; bases unmatched to any gene: 9. This sample is drawn from a study of shared clonotypes between healthy human individuals. The V and J genes are TRBV19 and TRBJ1-4; 7 bases are shared with TRBD1. The sample was memory CD4+ T cells sorted from blood. The subset denotes: CD45RA-negative fraction. The clonotype was recovered from a woman aged 25 to 39 in good health. This chain's CDR3 is CASRIIRDSNEKLFF. CDR3 bases: TGTGCCAGTAGGATAATTCGGGACAGCAATGAAAAACTGTTTTTT.